This T cell receptor (beta chain) is from a study of shared T cell receptors in the human thymus. Sequenced by immunoSEQ multiplex PCR; TCRdb stores in-frame clones only, minus some. The table shows about 500,000 clones, with roughly 74% occurring only once. The CDR3 runs 13 residues. Trimming cost V 6 bases and J 5 bases, with 13 bases left between them. Germline V gene lookup returns CDR1 MRHNA and CDR2 SNTAGT. This same sample was also taken into another study, of human thymus T cells. That report adds: Donor material was obtained from healthy Finnish infants undergoing corrective surgery for congenital heart defects. It was from resections taken during corrective heart surgery that the thymus tissue came. Among thymic and blood repertoires, usage of V and J genes appeared biased. Unrelated individuals had highly overlapping thymic repertoires, as reported in related research.

The chain has TRBV6-4 and TRBJ1-1, with unresolved D. The TCR originated in a boy younger than two with a congenital heart defect. Sequenced material: thymocytes. As DNA, the CDR3 is TGTGCCAGCAGCAGACGGGAGGGTACTGAAGCTTTCTTT. It codes for CASSRREGTEAFF.